Listed here are 27 T cell receptor beta chains from one sample, sequenced in a study of blood T cell repertoires in COVID-19. Only in-frame clones appear in the TCRdb table, and some are missing; sequencing was by immunoSEQ multiplex PCR. The repertoire consists of over 110,000 clones, with more than 75% occurring once and the leading ten covering approximately 14%. The sequenced material came from peripheral blood. The receptors derive from a man of 80 years or more with acute or convalescent COVID-19.

J is TRBJ1-4 and V is TRBV18, with 10 bases that match TRBD1. Trimming removed 4 bases from V and 6 bases from J; junction bases left unmatched: 8. Germline V gives CDR1 KGHSH, CDR2 LQKENI. The CDR3 contains 16 residues. The CDR3 DNA reads TGTGCCAGCTCACAAAACACCGGGACAGGGGATGAAAAACTGTTTTTT. It encodes CASSQNTGTGDEKLFF.

The rearrangement links TRBV5-1 to TRBJ2-1, with D tentatively TRBD1 (6 bases). The V end was cut by 2 bases, the J end by 2 bases, with 11 bases between. Germline lookup yields CDR1 SGHRS and CDR2 YFSETQ. The CDR3 runs to 15 residues. Written as DNA, the CDR3 is TGCGCCAGCAGCTTCACAGGGTTGACCTACAATGAGCAGTTCTTC. It codes for CASSFTGLTYNEQFF.

A few counts support this clone. The V gene is TRBV20-1, the J gene TRBJ1-2; unclear D gene. V was clipped by 3 bases and J by 0 bases, with 8 bases between them. In germline, CDR1 is DFQATT, CDR2 SNEGSKA (reference sequence). CDR3 length: 13 amino acids. For the CDR3, the DNA is TGCAGTGCTAGTCCTCGGGCTAACTATGGCTACACCTTC. As protein: CSASPRANYGYTF.

V gene TRBV14 combines with J gene TRBJ2-4; TRBD1 agrees at 7 bases. The CDR3 is 16 residues long. V was clipped by 3 bases and J by 6 bases; unmatched bases: 11. The germline gives CDR1 SGHDN, CDR2 FVKESK. CDR3 nucleotides: TGTGCCAGCAGCCACTTAACCGGGACAGAGAGAAACATTCAGTACTTC. Its translation: CASSHLTGTERNIQYF.

This chain uses TRBV9 with TRBJ2-2; D perhaps matches TRBD1 (6 bases). Trimming pared 7 bases from V and 0 bases from J, leaving 10 bases between. This CDR3 is 14 amino acids long. CDR1 SGDLS and CDR2 YYNGEE come from the germline V gene. The CDR3 DNA reads TGTGCCAGCTGCGAGGGGGCGAACACCGGGGAGCTGTTTTTT. This sequence encodes CASCEGANTGELFF.

The rearrangement joins TRBV24-1 to TRBJ1-5; TRBD1 aligns across 9 bases. The junction had 2 bases not matched to a gene; V was cut back by 9 bases and J by 6 bases. This CDR3 is 12 amino acids long. The germline CDR1 and CDR2 sequences are KGHDR and SFDVKD. The CDR3 here is CATGTGRQPQHF. CDR3 coding DNA: TGTGCCACCGGGACAGGGCGTCAGCCCCAGCATTTT.

The rearrangement links TRBV18 to TRBJ2-3; possibly TRBD2 for D (5 bases). Germline-derived CDR1 and CDR2 are KGHSH and LQKENI. V was clipped by 0 bases and J by 2 bases, with 12 bases between them. This CDR3 contains 16 residues. CDR3 DNA: TGTGCCAGCTCACCACCCGGGTCGGGAAACACAGATACGCAGTATTTT. Translated: CASSPPGSGNTDTQYF. The variable domain in full, completed from reference TRBV18 and TRBJ2-3, reads NAGVMQNPRHLVRRRGQEARLRCSPMKGHSHVYWYRQLPEEGLKFMVYLQKENIIDESGMPKERFSAEFPKEGPSILRIQQVVRGDSAAYFCASSPPGSGNTDTQYFGPGTRLTVL.

About this clone: At one end, the junction sequence differs from germline, possibly due to a read error. The rearrangement links TRBV25-1 to TRBJ2-1, with TRBD1 matching 8 bases. The CDR3 is made up of 15 amino acids. Per the germline V gene, CDR1 is MGHDK and CDR2 is SYGVNS. Written as DNA, the CDR3 is TGTGCCAGCAGTGGTCCGAGGACAGGGATCAATGGGCAGTTCTTC. The encoded protein is CASSGPRTGINGQFF.

The J gene is TRBJ1-2, the V gene TRBV30; TRBD1 aligns across 7 bases. This CDR3 comprises 12 residues. V trimming: 5 bases; J trimming: 2 bases; junction bases outside the gene matches: 2. Germline CDR1 reads GTSNPN; CDR2 reads SVGIG (reference sequence). The CDR3: CAWQGENYGYTF. The CDR3 bases are TGTGCCTGGCAGGGGGAGAACTATGGCTACACCTTC.

The chain is built from TRBV28 and TRBJ1-2, with TRBD1 identical over 9 bases. The CDR3 is made up of 15 amino acids. The junction had 12 bases not matched to a gene; V was cut back by 4 bases and J by 9 bases. CDR1 and CDR2 (germline): MDHEN, SYDVKM. The CDR3 region is CASSSPLTGGVRYTF. The CDR3 nucleotides are TGTGCCAGCAGTTCACCACTGACAGGGGGGGTACGCTACACCTTC.

This sequence joins TRBV12-3 or TRBV12-4 and TRBJ2-5, with TRBD1 matching 7 bases. After removal of 5 bases from V and 4 bases from J, the junction contained 4 bases not matched to a gene. This CDR3 spans 13 amino acids. The DNA of the CDR3 is TGTGCCAGCAGTCGACAGGGTCGAGAGACCCAGTACTTC. Protein product: CASSRQGRETQYF.

The rearrangement uses TRBV9 and TRBJ1-6; D uncertain. The CDR3 is 13 residues long. Germline V gene sequence: CDR1 SGDLS, CDR2 YYNGEE. Deletions cut 3 bases from V and 2 bases from J, with 3 bases between. The CDR3 protein is CASSATYNSPLHF. CDR3 bases: TGTGCCAGCAGCGCAACCTATAATTCACCCCTCCACTTT.

The CDR3: CASSPGLGTGDEQYF. DNA for the CDR3: TGTGCCAGCTCACCGGGTCTCGGGACAGGGGACGAGCAGTACTTC. This rearrangement joins TRBV18 to TRBJ2-7; 10 nucleotides agree with TRBD1. Per germline, CDR1 KGHSH and CDR2 LQKENI. CDR3 length: 15 residues. The J segment lost 5 bases and the V segment lost 3 bases, leaving 7 bases of the junction unmatched. Full variable domain (remainder filled in from reference TRBV18 and TRBJ2-7): NAGVMQNPRHLVRRRGQEARLRCSPMKGHSHVYWYRQLPEEGLKFMVYLQKENIIDESGMPKERFSAEFPKEGPSILRIQQVVRGDSAAYFCASSPGLGTGDEQYFGPGTRLTVT.

This sequence joins TRBV6-2 or TRBV6-3 and TRBJ2-7, with D maybe TRBD1 (5 bases). The germline V gene encodes CDR1 MNHEY and CDR2 SVGEGT. CDR3 length: 13 residues. Trimming removed 2 bases from V and 3 bases from J, with 8 bases in between. The CDR3 DNA sequence: TGTGCCAGCAGTTACCGACAGAGCTACGAGCAGTACTTC. This gives the protein CASSYRQSYEQYF.

The V gene is TRBV30, the J gene TRBJ2-3, with D maybe TRBD2 (6 bases). The CDR3 length is 14 residues. Germline CDR1 and CDR2: GTSNPN and SVGIG (reference sequence). Trimming took off 0 bases at V and 1 base at J, with 8 bases between the two ends. CDR3 region: CAWSVGGGTDTQYF. The CDR3 nucleotides are TGTGCCTGGAGTGTAGGAGGGGGCACAGATACGCAGTATTTT.

DNA for the CDR3: TGTGCCAGCAGCAACACAGGGGGCTCTGAAGCTTTCTTT. Residues: CASSNTGGSEAFF. The V call is TRBV5-4, the J call TRBJ1-1; 9 nucleotides align to TRBD1. V shed 4 bases, J shed 6 bases, and the junction held 4 bases outside the gene matches. The CDR3 runs 13 residues. CDR1 is SGHNT, CDR2 YYREEE, per germline (reference sequence).

This clone appeared a single time. CDR3 sequence (DNA): TGTGCCAGTAGTATAGTGGGAGGAAAGAACACTGAAGCTTTCTTT. Translation gives CASSIVGGKNTEAFF. This chain joins TRBV19 and TRBJ1-1; D is ambiguous. Trimming left V 1 base short and J 1 base short, with 10 bases between. Germline CDR1 is LNHDA and CDR2 is SQIVND (reference sequence). The CDR3 totals 15 residues.

The chain employs TRBV4-2 and TRBJ1-2, with 12 bases lining up with TRBD1. The CDR3 runs to 19 residues. Trimming took 1 base from V and 3 from J; bases not matched to a gene: 12. Per the germline V gene, CDR1 is LGHNA and CDR2 is YNFKEQ. The CDR3, as DNA: TGTGCCAGCAGCCAAGTAATATCCGGGACAGGGGGCGAGTACTATGGCTACACCTTC. This gives the protein CASSQVISGTGGEYYGYTF.

The V and J genes are TRBV28 and TRBJ2-3; D is ambiguous. Looked up from germline, CDR1 is MDHEN and CDR2 is SYDVKM. V was shortened by 5 bases and J by 6 bases, with 21 bases between the two germline ends. The CDR3 has 16 residues. The CDR3 protein is CASSPPGRSHSDTQYF. The CDR3 region has the DNA TGTGCCAGCAGTCCCCCCGGCAGGTCACATTCCGATACGCAGTATTTT.

This chain connects TRBV7-2 to TRBJ2-5, with D tentatively TRBD1 (6 bases). Trimming took off 2 bases at V and 4 bases at J, with 11 bases between the two ends. Germline values: CDR1 SGHTA, CDR2 FQGNSA. This CDR3 is 14 amino acids long. The CDR3 DNA follows: TGTGCCAGCAGCTTAATGAGGACAGTAGAGACCCAGTACTTC. As protein: CASSLMRTVETQYF.

The gene calls are TRBV4-2 and TRBJ2-7, with 11 bases matching TRBD1. The CDR3 extends over 17 amino acids. Trimming took 3 bases from V and 1 from J; bases not matched to a gene: 8. The germline gives CDR1 LGHNA, CDR2 YNFKEQ. The CDR3 sequence is CASSHRGGTGGSYEQYF. In DNA, the CDR3 is TGTGCCAGCAGCCACCGAGGGGGGACAGGGGGTTCCTACGAGCAGTACTTC.

The CDR3 protein is CASRTGTGSLTGELFF. CDR3 DNA sequence: TGTGCCAGCAGGACCGGGACAGGGTCTCTCACCGGGGAGCTGTTTTTT. This chain links TRBV2 with TRBJ2-2, with 9 nucleotides matching TRBD1. The germline V gene has CDR1 SNHLY and CDR2 FYNNEI. This CDR3 comprises 16 residues. With 6 bases clipped from V and 4 bases from J, the junction kept 9 bases outside the gene matches.

CDR3 bases: TGTGCCAGTAGTCTAGGGGGACTCGGCACTGAAGCTTTCTTT. Translating gives CASSLGGLGTEAFF. V is TRBV19 and J is TRBJ1-1; D perhaps matches TRBD1 (6 bases). Germline CDR1 LNHDA, CDR2 SQIVND (reference sequence). V lost 5 bases and J 4 bases, leaving 14 bases between the germline ends. The CDR3 contains 14 residues. Complete variable domain (other parts from reference TRBV19 and TRBJ1-1): DGGITQSPKYLFRKEGQNVTLSCEQNLNHDAMYWYRQDPGQGLRLIYYSQIVNDFQKGDIAEGYSVSREKKESFPLTVTSAQKNPTAFYLCASSLGGLGTEAFFGQGTRLTVV.

This clone turned up a few times. The V call is TRBV5-1, the J call TRBJ1-1; maybe TRBD1 (5 bases). The germline V gene has CDR1 SGHRS and CDR2 YFSETQ. This CDR3 has 14 amino acids. V was cut by 4 bases and J by 0 bases, with 10 bases left in between. The CDR3 DNA sequence: TGCGCCAGCAGCGCAGGGAACTTGAACACTGAAGCTTTCTTT. Residues: CASSAGNLNTEAFF.

V gene TRBV18 combines with J gene TRBJ1-3; 7 bases are shared with TRBD1. V lost 5 bases and J lost 1; bases outside the gene matches: 5. The CDR3 has 15 amino acids. CDR1 KGHSH and CDR2 LQKENI come from the germline V gene. The CDR3 loop is CASSGQQGSGNTIYF. As DNA, the CDR3 is TGTGCCAGCTCAGGGCAACAGGGGTCTGGAAACACCATATATTTT. Based on the CDR3 plus reference TRBV18 and TRBJ1-3, the full variable domain is NAGVMQNPRHLVRRRGQEARLRCSPMKGHSHVYWYRQLPEEGLKFMVYLQKENIIDESGMPKERFSAEFPKEGPSILRIQQVVRGDSAAYFCASSGQQGSGNTIYFGEGSWLTVV.

This clone was recorded a few times. The chain uses TRBV7-5 and TRBJ1-5; whether TRBD1, the table's D call, matches the DNA was not checked. TRBV7-5 is a known pseudogene. The CDR3 totals 15 residues. CDR3 sequence (DNA): TGTGCCAGAAGCGTACAGGGGGCATGCAATCAGCCCCAGCATTTT. This translates into CARSVQGACNQPQHF.

A single count supports this clone. The chain couples TRBV9 to TRBJ2-7, with a weak D call TRBD1 (6 bases). Germline CDR1 and CDR2: SGDLS and YYNGEE. The length of the CDR3 is 14 residues. V was shortened by 3 bases and J by 0 bases, with 10 bases between the two germline ends. This chain's CDR3 is CASSGQENSYEQYF. The CDR3 coding sequence is TGTGCCAGCAGCGGACAGGAGAACTCCTACGAGCAGTACTTC.